Given below is one T cell receptor beta chain in context. Its antigen is undetermined. These data come from a study of OX40 agonist ivuxolimab in advanced cancers. Study background: Participants, around 80% male, averaged approximately 65 years of age, ranging from about 23 to 85. Under the entry rules, prior anti-PD-1, anti-PD-L1 or anti-CTLA-4 therapy was allowed, and 40% had some.

Study-wide results and limits: Expanded clones belonging to CD8+ T cells outnumbered, on average, those of CD4+.

Clones were sequenced by immunoSEQ multiplex PCR, and TCRdb holds only the in-frame ones, with some missing. The table includes about 82,000 clones, about 85% detected once. The TCR comes from an adult with an advanced solid tumor such as melanoma, head and neck, liver or kidney cancer. The specimen was CD4+ or CD8+ T cells sorted from blood, collected in a trial of the OX40 agonist ivuxolimab.

The CDR3 reads CASSQEQGRSEKLFF. The CDR3 coding sequence is TGCGCCAGCAGCCAAGAGCAGGGGCGGAGTGAAAAACTGTTTTTT. This chain joins TRBV4-1 and TRBJ1-4; TRBD1 is a possible D gene (6 bases). There are 15 residues in the CDR3. V dropped 0 bases and J dropped 7 bases, with 12 bases sitting between them. From germline, CDR1 is MGHRA and CDR2 YSYEKL.